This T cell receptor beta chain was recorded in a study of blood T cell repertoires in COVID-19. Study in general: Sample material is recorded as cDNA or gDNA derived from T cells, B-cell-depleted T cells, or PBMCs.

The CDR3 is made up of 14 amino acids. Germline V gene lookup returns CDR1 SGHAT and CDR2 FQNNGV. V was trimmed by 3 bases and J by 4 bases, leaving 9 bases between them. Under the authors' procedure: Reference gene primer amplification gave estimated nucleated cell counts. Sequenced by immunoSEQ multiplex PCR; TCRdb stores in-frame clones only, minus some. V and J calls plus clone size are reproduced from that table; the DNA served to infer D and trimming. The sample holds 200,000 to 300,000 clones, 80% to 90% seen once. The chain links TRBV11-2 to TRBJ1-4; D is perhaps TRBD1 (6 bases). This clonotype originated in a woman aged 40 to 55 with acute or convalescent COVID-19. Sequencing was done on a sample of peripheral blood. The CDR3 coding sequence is TGTGCCAGCAGCTTTGAACAGGGTAATGAAAAACTGTTTTTT. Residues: CASSFEQGNEKLFF.